The 11 T cell receptor beta chains below all came from one sample that was sequenced in a study of CD8 T cells in Susac syndrome. Reverse transcription of 0.5 to 1 ug RNA was performed with random hexamers. MiXCR was run by TCRdb on the immunoSEQ multiplex PCR reads, yielding one entry per CDR3 protein. The top ten hold 0.13% of the sample, which has 150,000 or so distinct CDR3 sequences, around 93% seen once. The material sequenced was CD4+ T cells from PBMCs. The receptors here all came from a human donor in good health.

CDR3 residues: CASSYPWQGTMNTEAFF. In DNA form, the CDR3 reads TGTGCCAGCAGTTACCCCTGGCAGGGAACCATGAACACTGAAGCTTTCTTT. The chain links TRBV6-5 to TRBJ1-1; a weak D match, TRBD1 (5 bases). There are 17 residues in the CDR3. The germline V and J ends were trimmed by 2 bases and 0 bases, with 16 bases remaining between them. CDR1 MNHEY and CDR2 SVGAGI come from the germline V gene.

Comments on this clonotype: A read error may account for a junction end that differs from germline. CDR3 sequence: CAIREGLAGAYGQYF. The CDR3 bases are TGTGCCATCAGGGAGGGACTAGCGGGGGCCTACGGGCAGTACTTC. V usage is TRBV10-3 and J usage is TRBJ2-7, with TRBD2 matching over 14 bases. This CDR3 comprises 15 residues. Germline CDR1 reads ENHRY; CDR2 reads SYGVKD.

This sequence joins TRBV5-1 and TRBJ2-5; TRBD1 is a possible D gene (6 bases). V was cut by 0 bases and J by 1 base, with 7 bases left in between. Germline CDR1 and CDR2: SGHRS and YFSETQ. The CDR3 is 14 residues long. The CDR3 loop reads CASSLGRGQETQYF. In DNA form, the CDR3 reads TGCGCCAGCAGCTTGGGCAGGGGCCAAGAGACCCAGTACTTC.

The V gene is TRBV7-7, the J gene TRBJ2-3; 13 nucleotides line up with TRBD2. Germline trimming cut 5 bases from V and 4 bases from J; bases unmatched to any gene: 3. The germline gives CDR1 SSHAT, CDR2 FNYEAQ (reference sequence). This CDR3 contains 15 residues. The CDR3 DNA follows: TGTGCCAGCAGCCCAGGACTAGCGGGGGCAGATACGCAGTATTTT. This codes for CASSPGLAGADTQYF.

The rearrangement links TRBV7-8 to TRBJ1-3; perhaps TRBD1 as D (5 bases). V was clipped by 1 base and J by 0 bases, with 10 bases between them. This CDR3 region has 16 residues. Germline V lookup: CDR1 SGHVS, CDR2 FQNEAQ. CDR3 sequence reads: CASSLGRGRSGNTIYF. The CDR3 DNA sequence: TGTGCCAGCAGCTTAGGGCGGGGCCGCTCTGGAAACACCATATATTTT.

This rearrangement joins TRBV7-2 to TRBJ2-2; 10 bases match TRBD1. Germline V gene data show CDR1 as SGHTA and CDR2 as FQGNSA. This CDR3 comprises 14 residues. V was pared by 4 bases and J by 7 bases, with 3 bases of the junction left unmatched. The CDR3 DNA follows: TGTGCCAGCAGCTCGGGACAGGGGATCGGGGAGCTGTTTTTT. It encodes CASSSGQGIGELFF.

The V gene is TRBV19, the J gene TRBJ2-1; 7 nucleotides agree with TRBD2. The CDR3 extends over 15 amino acids. Losses at the gene ends were 5 bases for V and 4 bases for J; bases not matched to a gene: 8. Germline V gives CDR1 LNHDA, CDR2 SQIVND (reference sequence). The DNA of the CDR3 is TGTGCCAGTAGTCTCAGCGGGGCCTTATACAATGAGCAGTTCTTC. This encodes CASSLSGALYNEQFF.

The chain has TRBV6-6 and TRBJ1-2; tentative D call: TRBD1 (5 bases). The CDR3 spans 15 residues. Germline lookup yields CDR1 MNHNY and CDR2 SVGAGI (reference sequence). The V and J ends lost 6 bases and 6 bases respectively, with 20 bases between them. The CDR3 DNA sequence: TGTGCCAGCAGGAACCAAGTAGGAGGGGTAGATGGCTACACCTTC. It codes for CASRNQVGGVDGYTF.

This clonotype was detected only once. J is TRBJ1-1 and V is TRBV5-1, with TRBD1 as a possible D gene (5 bases). This CDR3 has 13 residues. With 7 bases removed from V and 5 bases from J, the gap between germline ends came to 15 bases. CDR1 and CDR2 (germline): SGHRS, YFSETQ. The CDR3 DNA is TGCGCCAGCGGCGGCGGGGGTCCAACTGAAGCTTTCTTT. It codes for CASGGGGPTEAFF.

This chain uses TRBV7-6 with TRBJ1-1, with unresolved D. In germline, CDR1 is SGHVS, CDR2 FNYEAQ. V was shortened by 5 bases and J by 2 bases, with 9 bases between the two germline ends. This CDR3 region has 13 residues. The CDR3 reads CASSRGHNTEAFF. CDR3 DNA sequence: TGTGCCAGCAGCCGGGGTCATAACACTGAAGCTTTCTTT.

The chain joins TRBV20-1 to TRBJ2-7; D may be TRBD1 (5 bases). V lost 5 bases to trimming and J lost 3 bases, with 14 bases between them. CDR1 is DFQATT, CDR2 SNEGSKA, per germline (reference sequence). The CDR3 is 13 residues long. CDR3 sequence (DNA): TGCAGTGCTCATCTAGGGGAAGTCTACGAGCAGTACTTC. Protein sequence: CSAHLGEVYEQYF.